This T cell receptor beta chain was captured in a study of cytomegalovirus exposure and HLA in healthy donors. Study summary: In terms of ancestry, the Caucasian-associated cluster contained 80% to 90% of the 398 genotyped donors.

CDR3 length: 14 amino acids. Trimming cost V 8 bases and J 7 bases; bases outside gene matches: 8. Germline CDR1 SNHLY, CDR2 FYNNEI. The PCR had 60 Vbeta and 13 Jbeta primers. Assay used: immunoSEQ multiplex PCR; TCRdb lists only in-frame clones, some missing. The data hold 170,000 or so clones, with around 80% observed a single time. A word on this clone: What it binds is not known.

Study-level results: In vitro testing confirmed a few CMV-associated chains as specific for CMV antigens. Later on, an analysis found that several of the most significant clusters appeared to be linked to common viral pathogens, which included parvovirus B19. In an earlier analysis, productive rearrangement rates for most beta V segments clustered near 87% or 30%.

This receptor was taken from a male donor in good health and CMV-seropositive. The V call is TRBV2, the J call TRBJ1-5; 10 bases agree with TRBD1. The sample comprised PBMCs. In DNA, the CDR3 is TGTGCCAGCTCCGGGACAGGGGAGGTGCAGCCCCAGCATTTT. This sequence encodes CASSGTGEVQPQHF.